This is a list of T cell receptor beta chains from one sample in a study of T cell repertoires in cytomegalovirus infection. TCRdb used MiXCR to reprocess the reads, holding one entry per CDR3 protein. Found here are more than 200,000 distinct CDR3 sequences, approximately 9.2% of them singletons; the top ten hold more than 13%. The sequenced sample consisted of PBMCs. The source of these receptors is a human donor in good health (CMV status not recorded). Some clones in this sample may be carry-over from other donors' samples. CDR3s include the opening cysteine and the closing phenylalanine or tryptophan. A D gene is named only where the DNA matches it firmly.

j_call d_call v_call cdr3_aa
TRBJ2-1 TRBD2 TRBV4-3 CASSQDLASGNNEQFF
TRBJ1-2 TRBD1 TRBV6-5 CASSTPGQANYGYTF
TRBJ2-3 . TRBV20-1 CSARDLGSRTDTQYF
TRBJ1-1 . TRBV12-3/TRBV12-4 CASTRTAGLTEAFF
TRBJ1-4 . TRBV19 CASSRAGTTNEKLFF
TRBJ1-5 . TRBV7-2 CASSLSRNQPQHF
TRBJ2-3 . TRBV7-9 CASSLGGGPIRTDTQYF
TRBJ2-7 . TRBV4-3 CASSQDLGQRGYYEQYF
TRBJ1-6 . TRBV5-1 CASSLSSDSPLHF
TRBJ1-1 TRBD1 TRBV30 CAWSVTGGYNTEAFF
TRBJ1-3 . TRBV7-8 CASSLEVRTVRSGNTIYF
TRBJ1-3 . TRBV7-2 CASSLEAGWSGNTIYF
TRBJ2-1 . TRBV7-9 CASSSVDEQFF
TRBJ1-1 TRBD1 TRBV29-1 CSVVWGTGGGEAFF
TRBJ1-5 . TRBV12-3/TRBV12-4 CASSETRGYNQPQHF
TRBJ1-1 . TRBV7-8 CASLGGSPLNTEAFF
TRBJ2-7 . TRBV7-8 CASSLVDSSPYEQYF
TRBJ1-5 . TRBV4-3 CASSQVIGQPQHF
TRBJ1-1 . TRBV19 CASSTLVAGTEAFF
TRBJ2-5 . TRBV7-9 CASSPVSETQYF
TRBJ2-3 . TRBV6-6 CASSYRRVAGPDTQYF
TRBJ2-5 TRBD2 TRBV19 CASSISGLSVETQYF
TRBJ1-1 . TRBV6-2/TRBV6-3 CASSYWRDQGLLNTEAFF